One and the same sample provided the 26 T cell receptor beta chains below, sequenced in a study of monozygotic twins with inflammatory bowel disease (dated by TCRdb to between 2018 and 2020). Library preparation was by 5' RACE. Sequencing took place on an Illumina HiSeq 2500. Reprocessed by TCRdb, the reads give a single entry per CDR3 protein sequence, without DNA. This sample's table contains about 330,000 distinct CDR3 sequences. The ten largest account for around 2% of the sample. Material: blood. The receptors come from a human donor with ulcerative colitis or Crohn's disease, or a healthy co-twin of an affected twin (not recorded which).

The V call is TRBV6-5, the J call TRBJ1-1. The CDR3 sequence is 12 residues long. From germline, CDR1 is MNHEY and CDR2 SVGAGI. The CDR3 region is CASRRVNTEAFF.

This chain links TRBV20-1 with TRBJ2-7; TCRdb's D gene call, TRBD1, goes unchecked for lack of DNA. CDR1 is DFQATT, CDR2 SNEGSKA, per germline (reference sequence). This CDR3 region has 13 residues. CDR3 region: CSAGQGVSYEQYF.

This sequence joins TRBV19 and TRBJ2-1; the TCRdb D gene call, TRBD1, has no DNA to confirm it. Germline V lookup: CDR1 LNHDA, CDR2 SQIVND (reference sequence). The CDR3 spans 14 residues. CDR3 in amino acids: CASSNGGTYNEQFF.

This chain connects TRBV7-2 to TRBJ1-1. Looked up from germline, CDR1 is SGHTA and CDR2 is FQGNSA. The CDR3 runs 14 residues. Here the CDR3 reads CASSWLGTKIEAFF.

The chain uses TRBV9 and TRBJ2-1. This CDR3 comprises 14 residues. Germline V gene sequence: CDR1 SGDLS, CDR2 YYNGEE. The CDR3 loop is CASSVGPPRNEQFF.

The chain carries TRBV7-7 and TRBJ1-4; absent DNA, TCRdb's TRBD1 call cannot be checked. This CDR3 spans 14 amino acids. Germline assignment: CDR1 SSHAT and CDR2 FNYEAQ (reference sequence). The CDR3 sequence is CASSSGPVGEKLFF.

This sequence joins TRBV6-5 and TRBJ2-1; TCRdb's D call, TRBD1, is unchecked because there is no DNA. From germline, CDR1 is MNHEY and CDR2 SVGAGI. The CDR3 is made up of 15 amino acids. The CDR3 sequence: CASSLGQSSYNEQFF.

The chain uses TRBV30 and TRBJ1-2. The CDR3 has 12 residues. Germline assignment: CDR1 GTSNPN and CDR2 SVGIG (reference sequence). CDR3 loop: CAWSVQGFGYTF.

The chain links TRBV4-2 to TRBJ2-3; without DNA, the TCRdb call of TRBD1 cannot be checked. The germline CDR1 and CDR2 sequences are LGHNA and YNFKEQ. The CDR3 length is 16 residues. CDR3 amino acids: CASSQEGAAYTDTQYF.

The rearrangement uses TRBV7-6 and TRBJ1-2; the D call from TCRdb, TRBD1, cannot be confirmed without DNA. The germline V gene has CDR1 SGHVS and CDR2 FNYEAQ. The CDR3 extends over 14 amino acids. CDR3 sequence: CASSPSGTDYGYTF.

The chain joins TRBV20-1 to TRBJ1-1; there is no DNA to check the TCRdb D call of TRBD1. CDR1 DFQATT and CDR2 SNEGSKA come from the germline V gene (reference sequence). The CDR3 covers 11 residues. The CDR3 sequence: CSATSGLEAFF.

The chain is built from TRBV15 and TRBJ2-7; TCRdb indicates TRBD1, and absent DNA this call remains unverified. Germline V CDR1 and CDR2: LNHNV, YYDKDF (reference sequence). CDR3 length: 14 amino acids. The CDR3 sequence: CATSRDLTGLEQYF.

The V gene is TRBV5-1, the J gene TRBJ2-7; TCRdb reports TRBD1, a call that lacks DNA to check it against. Per the germline V gene, CDR1 is SGHRS and CDR2 is YFSETQ. This CDR3 has 11 residues. The chain's CDR3 is CASSPGIEQYF.

The CDR3 loop reads CASSQLGGWEQYF. J is TRBJ2-7 and V is TRBV3-1; TCRdb lists TRBD2, though no DNA is available to test this call. Germline-derived CDR1 and CDR2 are LGHDT and YNNKEL (reference sequence). The CDR3 has 13 residues.

The chain links TRBV27 to TRBJ2-7. The germline CDR1 and CDR2 sequences are MNHEY and SMNVEV (reference sequence). This CDR3 spans 15 amino acids. CDR3 amino acids: CASIYRTIPSYEQYF.

J is TRBJ1-4 and V is TRBV6-2 or TRBV6-3. Germline V CDR1 and CDR2: MNHEY, SVGEGT. The CDR3 is 13 amino acids. The CDR3 region is CASSYSLAEKLFF.

V gene TRBV7-9 combines with J gene TRBJ2-5. Germline values: CDR1 SEHNR, CDR2 FQNEAQ (reference sequence). This CDR3 has 14 residues. The CDR3 is CASSLSRSQETQYF.

This sequence joins TRBV11-1 and TRBJ2-1. CDR1 and CDR2 from the germline V gene are SGHAT and FQDESV (reference sequence). The CDR3 has 15 amino acids. Here the CDR3 reads CASSLAMSSYNEQFF. Using reference TRBV11-1 and TRBJ2-1 for the parts outside the CDR3, the full variable domain is EAEVAQSPRYKITEKSQAVAFWCDPISGHATLYWYRQILGQGPELLVQFQDESVVDDSQLPKDRFSAERLKGVDSTLKIQPAELGDSAMYLCASSLAMSSYNEQFFGPGTRLTVL.

The chain recombines TRBV20-1 with TRBJ2-3; TCRdb picks TRBD2, but there is no DNA to check that call. The germline gives CDR1 DFQATT, CDR2 SNEGSKA (reference sequence). The CDR3 has 14 residues. CDR3 sequence: CSAPLGGSTDTQYF.

The J gene is TRBJ1-4, the V gene TRBV5-1. The germline CDR1 and CDR2 sequences are SGHRS and YFSETQ. The CDR3 length is 14 residues. The CDR3 loop is CASSHSGTNEKLFF.

V usage is TRBV29-1 and J usage is TRBJ2-2; TCRdb indicates TRBD2, and absent DNA this call remains unverified. The V gene's germline CDR1 is SQVTM and CDR2 ANQGSEA. CDR3 length equals 14 residues. CDR3 sequence: CSVKTSGSSGELFF.

This rearrangement joins TRBV12-3 or TRBV12-4 to TRBJ2-5; the D call of TRBD2 rests on TCRdb alone, since no DNA is present to check it. The CDR3 length is 14 residues. The CDR3 loop reads CASKVAGVLETQYF.

V gene TRBV7-2 combines with J gene TRBJ2-1; TCRdb designates TRBD2, a call that cannot be tested without DNA. The CDR3 has 16 residues. Germline V gene lookup returns CDR1 SGHTA and CDR2 FQGNSA. The CDR3 protein is CASSSPARALRNEQFF.

This chain connects TRBV7-2 to TRBJ2-1; without DNA, the TCRdb call of TRBD1 cannot be checked. From germline, CDR1 is SGHTA and CDR2 FQGNSA. The CDR3 runs 14 residues. CDR3: CASSLEGTNNEQFF.

This rearrangement joins TRBV28 to TRBJ2-7; there is no DNA to check the TCRdb D call of TRBD1. This CDR3 region has 14 residues. The germline V gene encodes CDR1 MDHEN and CDR2 SYDVKM. The CDR3 loop reads CASSSTRAVYEQYF.

Here the CDR3 reads CSAPSPQETQYF. This chain links TRBV20-1 with TRBJ2-5. There are 12 residues in the CDR3. Per germline, CDR1 DFQATT and CDR2 SNEGSKA (reference sequence).